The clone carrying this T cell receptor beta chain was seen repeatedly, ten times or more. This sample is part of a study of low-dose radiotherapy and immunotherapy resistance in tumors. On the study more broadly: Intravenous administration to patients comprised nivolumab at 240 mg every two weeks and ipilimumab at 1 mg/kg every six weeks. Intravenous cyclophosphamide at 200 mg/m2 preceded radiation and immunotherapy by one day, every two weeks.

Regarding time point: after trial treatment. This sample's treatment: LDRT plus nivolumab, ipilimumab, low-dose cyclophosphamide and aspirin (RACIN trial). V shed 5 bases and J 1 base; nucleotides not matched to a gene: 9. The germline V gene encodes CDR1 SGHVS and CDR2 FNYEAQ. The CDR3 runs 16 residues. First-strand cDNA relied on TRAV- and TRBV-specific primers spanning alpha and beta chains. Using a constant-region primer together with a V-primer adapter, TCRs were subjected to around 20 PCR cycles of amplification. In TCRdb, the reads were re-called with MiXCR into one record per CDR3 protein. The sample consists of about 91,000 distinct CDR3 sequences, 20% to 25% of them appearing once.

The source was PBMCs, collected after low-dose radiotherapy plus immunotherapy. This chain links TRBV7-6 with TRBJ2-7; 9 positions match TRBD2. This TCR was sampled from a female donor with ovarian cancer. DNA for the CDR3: TGTGCCAGCAGCAGCCTAGCGGGGAAAGCTTCCTACGAGCAGTACTTC. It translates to CASSSLAGKASYEQYF.